Listed here is a single TCR beta chain. Ten or more counts support this clonotype. Its binding antigen is unknown. Base-call qualities are not available, and no considerably larger clone is one nucleotide away. Stable Graves' hyperthyroidism was defined as no progression to ophthalmopathy during 18 months of follow-up. The hyperthyroidism patients were between 18 and 65 years old and newly diagnosed, with a disease duration of less than 2 months. The study excluded patients with uncontrolled infections, other autoimmune diseases, pregnancy or lactation. Diagnoses were established on the basis of clinical symptoms, serum thyroxine and TRAb, thyroid ultrasound, and orbital computed tomography. PBMCs were isolated from 8 to 10 ml of fresh peripheral blood by Ficoll-Paque density gradient centrifugation. Total RNA was extracted using Trizol reagent, and RNA quality was assessed on an Agilent 2100 Bioanalyzer.

The sample belongs to a study of T cells in Graves' hyperthyroidism and ophthalmopathy (dated by TCRdb to between 2018 and 2020). For context, the study as a whole: Peripheral blood was collected at initial diagnosis, before any treatment. Thyroid tissue and blood T-cell repertoires from about six Graves' hyperthyroidism patients were also compared in the study. To identify distinguishing TCR V-J signatures, a discovery cohort of 100 or so patients was used, comprising 40 to 45 with Graves' ophthalmopathy and around 60 with stable Graves' hyperthyroidism. Prospective prediction of ophthalmopathy was tested in an independent validation cohort of some 20 hyperthyroidism patients and some 17 patients who later progressed to ophthalmopathy. For training and testing, the approximately 92 patients in the discovery cohort were randomly divided in a 7:3 ratio. After blood sampling, hyperthyroidism patients were treated with methimazole at a starting dose of 30 mg daily, and ophthalmopathy patients were treated with high-dose intravenous methylprednisolone. The paper describes TCR Vbeta CDR3 sequencing of fewer than 150 peripheral blood samples, made up of 43 ophthalmopathy patients, around 78 hyperthyroidism patients and 17 progressor patients. Overall results and qualifications from the work: No statistical method was used to set the sample size in advance, and investigators knew the group allocation. Blood samples also contained most of the expanded thyroid clonotypes (frequency above 0.001), which suggests that blood repertoires may reflect thyroid immune responses. In cross-validation, a model built on a 13 V-J signature told ophthalmopathy apart from stable hyperthyroidism with under 90% sensitivity and roughly 82% specificity, and in testing the same model reached 80%/75%. During validation, the model predicted progression to ophthalmopathy a median of approximately 6 months ahead of onset, with approximately 71% sensitivity and 72% to 85% specificity.

CDR1 and CDR2, per the germline V gene, are SNHLY and FYNNEI. Clipping removes 7 bases from V and 2 bases from J, with 8 as the unmatched junction base count. The CDR3 runs 16 residues from the cysteine to the phenylalanine. Of the read, only the CDR3 DNA is kept; its 48 bases are in frame from base 1. Amplification of TCR beta CDR3 regions was carried out from RNA transcripts. For the first round of RT-PCR on the TCR CDR3, the HTBI primer set was used together with the Qiagen OneStep RT-PCR kit. A second multiplex PCR round built the libraries, followed by size selection and purification. Sequencing of the libraries was done on an Illumina HiSeq2000 using paired-end 100 bp reads. The paper's processing steps were these. SOAPnuke was used to process the raw data, removing reads that contained adapters or uncalled bases, had a mean Phred below 15, or lacked an exact match to the constant primer or identifier. High-quality paired reads were merged using COPE v1.2.5, and each unique nucleotide sequence was defined as a clonotype. Clonotypes were aligned to IMGT TRBV, TRBD and TRBJ reference segments using MiTCR v1.1. Only V-J combinations with frequency above 0.0001, covering 99% to 99.2% of repertoires, were analysed. A TCS score was defined as the ratio of F50 (clonal expansion) to E x V (chaos), with BLOSUM62-based TCRdist applied between CDR3 peptides within each V-J. Welch's t-statistics and random forest reduced around 510 V-J features to some 14, which were used in a naive Bayes classifier (R e1071). TCRdb ran its own pipeline on the public reads, namely fastp trimming at Q25 and MiXCR clone calling, and kept in-frame beta chains. Rows matching on CDR3 protein sequence are summarized as one entry with the most common DNA and genes. The V and J calls and clone size come from TCRdb's table, not from the authors' own analysis. The sample contains 250,000 to 300,000 distinct CDR3 sequences, roughly 15% of them found a single time. The top ten clones comprise 7.9% of the sample.

Specimen: blood. This receptor chain uses TRBV2 and TRBJ1-5, and 10 bases in between align with TRBD1. This TCR was recovered from a woman aged 40 to 49 with Graves' hyperthyroidism. The sequenced DNA: TGTGCCAGCACCCCCGGGACAGGGGCAGGCAATCAGCCCCAGCATTTT. This yields the protein CASTPGTGAGNQPQHF.